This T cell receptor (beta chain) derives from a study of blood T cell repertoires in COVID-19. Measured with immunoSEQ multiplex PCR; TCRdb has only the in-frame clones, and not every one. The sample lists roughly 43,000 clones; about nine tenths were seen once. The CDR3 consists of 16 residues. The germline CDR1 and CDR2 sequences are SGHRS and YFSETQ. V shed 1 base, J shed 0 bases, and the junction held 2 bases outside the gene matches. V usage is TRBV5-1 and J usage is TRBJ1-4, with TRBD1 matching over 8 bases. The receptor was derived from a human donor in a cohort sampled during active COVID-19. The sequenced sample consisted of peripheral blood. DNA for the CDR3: TGCGCCAGCAGCTTGCAGGGGGCCGCAACTAATGAAAAACTGTTTTTT. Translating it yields CASSLQGAATNEKLFF.